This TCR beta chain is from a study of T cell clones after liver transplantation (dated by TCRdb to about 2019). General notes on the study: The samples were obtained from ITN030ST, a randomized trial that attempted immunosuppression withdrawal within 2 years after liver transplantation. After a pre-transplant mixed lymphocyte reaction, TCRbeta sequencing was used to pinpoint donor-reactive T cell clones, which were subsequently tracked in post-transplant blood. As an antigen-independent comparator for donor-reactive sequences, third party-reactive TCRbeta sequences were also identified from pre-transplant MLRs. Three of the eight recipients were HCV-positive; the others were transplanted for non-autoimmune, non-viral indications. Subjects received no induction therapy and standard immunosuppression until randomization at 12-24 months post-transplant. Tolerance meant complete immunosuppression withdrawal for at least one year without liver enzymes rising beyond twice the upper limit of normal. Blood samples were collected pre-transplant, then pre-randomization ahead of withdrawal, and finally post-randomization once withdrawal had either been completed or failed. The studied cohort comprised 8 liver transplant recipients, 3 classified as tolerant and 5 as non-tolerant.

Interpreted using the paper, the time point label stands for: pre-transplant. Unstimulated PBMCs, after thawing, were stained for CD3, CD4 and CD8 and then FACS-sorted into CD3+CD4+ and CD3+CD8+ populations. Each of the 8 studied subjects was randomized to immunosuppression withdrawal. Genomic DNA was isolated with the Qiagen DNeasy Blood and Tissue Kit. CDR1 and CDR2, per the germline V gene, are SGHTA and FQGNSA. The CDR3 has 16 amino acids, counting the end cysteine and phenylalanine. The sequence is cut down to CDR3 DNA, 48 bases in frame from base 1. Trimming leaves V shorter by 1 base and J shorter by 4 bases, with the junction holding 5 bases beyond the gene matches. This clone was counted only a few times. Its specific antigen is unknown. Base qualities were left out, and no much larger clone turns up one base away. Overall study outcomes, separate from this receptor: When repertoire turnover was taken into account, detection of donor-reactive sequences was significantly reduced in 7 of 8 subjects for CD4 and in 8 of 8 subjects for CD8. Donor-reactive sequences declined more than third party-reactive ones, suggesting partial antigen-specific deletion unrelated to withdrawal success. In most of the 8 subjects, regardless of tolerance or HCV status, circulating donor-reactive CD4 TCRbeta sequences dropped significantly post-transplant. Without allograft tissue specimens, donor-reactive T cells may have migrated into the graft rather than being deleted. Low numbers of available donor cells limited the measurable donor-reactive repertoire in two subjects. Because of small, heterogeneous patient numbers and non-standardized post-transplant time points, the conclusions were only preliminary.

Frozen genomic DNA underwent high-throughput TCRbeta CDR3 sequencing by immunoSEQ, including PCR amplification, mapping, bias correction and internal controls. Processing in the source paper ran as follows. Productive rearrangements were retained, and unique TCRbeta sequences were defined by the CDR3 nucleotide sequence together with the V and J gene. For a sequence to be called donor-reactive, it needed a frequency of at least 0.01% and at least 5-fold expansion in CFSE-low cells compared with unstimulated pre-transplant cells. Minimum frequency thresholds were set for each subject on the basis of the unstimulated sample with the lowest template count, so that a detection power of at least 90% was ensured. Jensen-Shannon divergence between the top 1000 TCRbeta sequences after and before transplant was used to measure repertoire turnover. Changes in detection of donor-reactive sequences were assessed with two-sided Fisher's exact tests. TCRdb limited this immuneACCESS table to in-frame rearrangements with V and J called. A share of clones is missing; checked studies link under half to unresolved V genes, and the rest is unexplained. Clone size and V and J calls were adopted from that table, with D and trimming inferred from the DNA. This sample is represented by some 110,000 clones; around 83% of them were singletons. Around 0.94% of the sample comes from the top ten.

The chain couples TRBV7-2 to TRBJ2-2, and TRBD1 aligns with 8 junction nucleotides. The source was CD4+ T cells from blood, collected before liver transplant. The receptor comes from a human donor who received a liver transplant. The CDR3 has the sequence CASSLGGQGATGELFF. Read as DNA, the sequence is TGTGCCAGCAGCTTAGGAGGGCAGGGGGCCACCGGGGAGCTGTTTTTT.